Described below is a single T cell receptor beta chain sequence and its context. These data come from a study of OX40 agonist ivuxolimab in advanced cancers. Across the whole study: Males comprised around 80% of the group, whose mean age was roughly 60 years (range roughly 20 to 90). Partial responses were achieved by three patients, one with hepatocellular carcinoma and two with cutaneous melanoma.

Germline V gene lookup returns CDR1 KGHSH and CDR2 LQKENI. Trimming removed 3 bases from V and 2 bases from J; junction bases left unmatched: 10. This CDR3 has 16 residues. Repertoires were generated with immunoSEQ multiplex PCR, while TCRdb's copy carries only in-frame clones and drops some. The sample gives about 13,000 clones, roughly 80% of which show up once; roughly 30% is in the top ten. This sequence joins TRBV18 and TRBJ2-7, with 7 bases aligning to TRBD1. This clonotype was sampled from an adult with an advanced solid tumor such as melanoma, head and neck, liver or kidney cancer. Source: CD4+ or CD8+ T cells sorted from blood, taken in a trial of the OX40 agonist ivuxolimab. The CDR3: CASSPGDSNKPYEQYF. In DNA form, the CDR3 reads TGTGCCAGCTCACCGGGGGACAGTAATAAACCCTACGAGCAGTACTTC.